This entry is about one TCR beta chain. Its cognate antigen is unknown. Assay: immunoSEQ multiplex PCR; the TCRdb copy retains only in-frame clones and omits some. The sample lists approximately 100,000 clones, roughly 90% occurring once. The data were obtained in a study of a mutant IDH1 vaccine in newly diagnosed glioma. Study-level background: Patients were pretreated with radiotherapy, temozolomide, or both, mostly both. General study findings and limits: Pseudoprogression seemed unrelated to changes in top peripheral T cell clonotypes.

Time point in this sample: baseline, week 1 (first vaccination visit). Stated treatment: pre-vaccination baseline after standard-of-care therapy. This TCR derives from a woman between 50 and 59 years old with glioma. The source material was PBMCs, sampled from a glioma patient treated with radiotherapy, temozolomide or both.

CDR3 loop: CASSRDRGREQYF. The CDR3 nucleotides read TGTGCCAGCAGCCGGGACAGGGGAAGGGAGCAGTACTTC. The rearrangement links TRBV7-9 to TRBJ2-7; 10 bases map to TRBD1. Germline V gene data show CDR1 as SEHNR and CDR2 as FQNEAQ (reference sequence). The CDR3 is made up of 13 amino acids. The J segment lost 7 bases and the V segment lost 5 bases, leaving 5 bases of the junction unmatched.